This entry concerns a single TCR beta chain. No cognate antigen has been identified for it. No clone much larger than this one lies a single base away; base qualities are absent. The germline V end is reduced by 4 bases and the J end by 1 base; junction bases left unmatched: 11. Taken from cysteine to phenylalanine, the CDR3 has 17 residues. The sequence is cut down to CDR3 DNA, 51 bases in frame from base 1. This entry belongs to a study of blood T cells in healthy people across ages (dated by TCRdb to about 2015). Some background on the complete study: Template switching captured roughly one uniquely barcoded TCR beta cDNA molecule per two T cells in model experiments. Donors were grouped into four age groups: young (average 16 years), middle-aged (over 35), aged (around 60) and long-lived (82). For two donors (one aged 18 to 29 and one aged 80 or older), the study analyzed two additional independent replicas of 1 million unique cDNA reads from the same blood draw. To track age-related changes in TCR beta repertoire diversity, the study relied on deep sequencing normalized with unique cDNA molecular identifiers. To avoid experimental bias, donors of different ages were distributed randomly across sequencing lanes. Results the study describes overall, beyond this receptor: Observed TCR beta diversity per million T cells fell roughly linearly with age, and a significant reduction was already apparent by age roughly 40. The long-lived group showed more naive CD4+ T cells, fewer expanded clones and increased TCR diversity than the aged group, suggesting age selection. Because the CMV infection status of the donors was unknown, age-related changes in expanded clonotypes may potentially have been confounded. Estimates of total diversity based on one million sequenced T cells were considered lower bounds and underestimates. The percentage of naive T cells measured by flow cytometry correlated strongly with observed TCR beta diversity. Since profiling was done on bulk unsorted PBMCs, naive and antigen-experienced compartments could not be conclusively compared.

The approximately 39 donors, aged about 6 to 90 years, were systemically healthy Caucasian individuals from Russia. Each donor gave about 9.8 milliliters of peripheral blood, drawn into EDTA-treated Vacutainer tubes. Ficoll-Paque density-gradient centrifugation was used to isolate PBMCs, with at least 7 million per sample. Trizol reagent was used to extract total RNA from PBMCs, with at least 5.5 micrograms per sample. Naive CD45RAhigh/CD27high T cell percentages were measured by flow cytometry on a PBMC aliquot from every donor. Library preparation was by 5' RACE. Sequencing used an Illumina HiSeq 2500. The second PCR ran for roughly 7 to 12 cycles and used a J-beta primer mix along with a sample-barcoded 5' primer. Each TCR beta cDNA molecule received a unique molecular identifier from a template-switch 5' adaptor carrying 12 random nucleotides. At least 2.5 million CDR3-containing paired-end reads were obtained from each sample. First-strand cDNA synthesis was performed from all RNA using the Mint cDNA synthesis kit, with priming by a TRBC-specific oligonucleotide. Following uracil-DNA glycosylase treatment, a first 18-cycle PCR with universal primers M1SS and BC2_uni_R was performed on all cDNA. Under the source paper's analysis protocol: For normalization, 1 million high-quality reads were randomly selected from each sample, with every read carrying a distinct molecular identifier. Reads sharing molecular identifiers were discarded rather than binned into consensus sequences. CDR3 identification, clonotype clustering and error correction used MiTCR with a Q25 quality threshold and the strictest error-elimination algorithm. A nonparametric unseen species model with Euler transformation was used to estimate a lower bound on total TCR beta diversity. TCRdb reanalyzed the raw reads on its own, using fastp at Q25 for trimming and MiXCR for clone calling, and kept in-frame beta chains. For every CDR3 protein sequence, its rows merge into one entry that carries the most common genes and DNA. TCRdb's processing, not the authors', yielded these V and J calls. Recorded for this sample are over 1,300,000 distinct CDR3 sequences; approximately 59% of them occurred a single time. Approximately 7% of the sample goes to the ten largest clones.

The sequence was obtained from a man aged 18 to 35 in good health. The chain is made from TRBV12-3 or TRBV12-4 and TRBJ2-5; a stretch of 8 junction bases matches TRBD2. Specimen: blood. The sequenced DNA: TGTGCCAGCAGTTCTATGGGACTAGGCGGGGGCCAAGAGACCCAGTACTTC. Translated, it gives CASSSMGLGGGQETQYF.